This TCR beta chain emerged from a study of T cells in Graves' hyperthyroidism and ophthalmopathy. Study-wide results and caveats: Most thyroid clonotypes with frequency above 0.001 were detected in blood.

Amplified TCR beta CDR3 regions derived from RNA transcripts. A first-round RT-PCR of the TCR CDR3 used the HTBI primer set. TCRdb re-analysed the multiplex PCR reads in MiXCR, keeping a single row per CDR3 protein. The sample holds about 380,000 distinct CDR3 sequences, more than 12% seen once. Duration under 3 months, a NOSPECS grade of at least 4, and a Clinical Activity Score of at least 3 characterized the ophthalmopathy patients. Researchers barred patients who had uncontrolled infection, other autoimmune disease, pregnancy or lactation. This clonotype was picked up many times. What it recognizes is unknown. The CDR3 has 13 amino acids. V was pared by 1 base and J by 10 bases, with 8 bases between. Germline V gene lookup returns CDR1 LGHDT and CDR2 YNNKEL (reference sequence).

The chain recombines TRBV3-1 with TRBJ1-6; D gene unclear. The sample taken for sequencing was blood. The source is a woman aged 25 to 45 with Graves' ophthalmopathy. CDR3 sequence (DNA): TGTGCCAGCAGCCAAGGACACAAATCACCCCTCCACTTT. Translated: CASSQGHKSPLHF.